This is a list of T cell receptor beta chains from one sample in a study of T cells after yellow fever vaccination. TCRdb re-derived calls from the 5' RACE reads in MiXCR, one entry per CDR3 protein. Here the sample spans approximately 550,000 distinct CDR3 sequences, roughly 21% being singletons. Sequencing used PBMCs, obtained 15 days after the yellow fever booster vaccination. Every receptor here comes from a man under 40 who received the YFV17D yellow fever vaccine. The CDR3 runs from the conserved cysteine through the conserved F or W. A D gene is named only where the DNA matches it firmly. Size is stated for part of the rows, as once, few or many counts, or as a class when the clone is expanded.

CDR3 length | J gene | D gene | clone size | V gene | CDR3 protein | CDR3 DNA
13 | TRBJ2-1 | TRBD2 | - | TRBV20-1 | CSVVQAWGGEQFF | TGCAGTGTGGTCCAGGCTTGGGGGGGTGAGCAGTTCTTC
15 | TRBJ2-1 | TRBD2 | - | TRBV9 | CASSGTSGITNEQFF | TGTGCCAGCAGCGGGACTAGCGGGATCACAAATGAGCAGTTCTTC
18 | TRBJ2-5 | TRBD2 | - | TRBV6-1 | CASSASRTSGRRVETQYF | TGTGCCAGCAGTGCTTCCAGGACTAGCGGGAGGAGGGTGGAGACCCAGTACTTC
13 | TRBJ2-7 | - | few | TRBV7-8 | CASSFGLNYEQYF | TGTGCCAGCAGCTTCGGACTTAACTACGAGCAGTACTTC
12 | TRBJ2-7 | - | - | TRBV18 | CASHGAPAEQYF | TGTGCCAGCCACGGAGCGCCGGCCGAGCAGTACTTC
14 | TRBJ2-5 | - | - | TRBV24-1 | CATSDIDGKETQYF | TGTGCCACCAGTGACATCGACGGAAAAGAGACCCAGTACTTC
15 | TRBJ2-3 | TRBD1 | - | TRBV5-1 | CASSLAIQGADTQYF | TGCGCCAGCAGCTTGGCCATACAGGGGGCAGATACGCAGTATTTT
15 | TRBJ2-1 | TRBD2 | - | TRBV20-1 | CSATHGREVYNEQFF | TGCAGTGCTACCCACGGGCGGGAGGTATACAATGAGCAGTTCTTC
14 | TRBJ2-1 | - | - | TRBV7-8 | CASSLRLAGYEQFF | TGTGCCAGCAGCTTACGTCTAGCTGGCTATGAGCAGTTCTTC
15 | TRBJ2-1 | TRBD2 | - | TRBV6-1 | CASRIAGGPINEQFF | TGTGCCAGCAGAATAGCGGGAGGGCCAATCAATGAGCAGTTCTTC
13 | TRBJ1-1 | - | few | TRBV7-7 | CASSLLSNTEAFF | TGTGCTAGCAGCTTATTATCTAACACTGAAGCTTTCTTT
14 | TRBJ1-1 | - | - | TRBV20-1 | CSARTGEGHTEAFF | TGCAGTGCTAGGACGGGGGAAGGGCACACTGAAGCTTTCTTT
14 | TRBJ2-7 | - | - | TRBV3-1 | CASTPRGLSHEQYF | TGTGCCAGCACCCCCCGGGGCTTGTCCCACGAGCAGTACTTC
15 | TRBJ1-2 | - | - | TRBV7-2 | CASSSLRVENYGYTF | TGTGCCAGCAGCTCCCTCCGAGTGGAAAACTATGGCTACACCTTC
12 | TRBJ2-3 | - | - | TRBV18 | CASKAESDTQYF | TGTGCCAGCAAAGCAGAAAGTGATACGCAGTATTTT
15 | TRBJ2-1 | TRBD2 | - | TRBV20-1 | CSARDLREVDNEQFF | TGCAGTGCTAGAGATCTACGGGAGGTCGACAATGAGCAGTTCTTC
13 | TRBJ2-5 | - | - | TRBV20-1 | CSAIWRQKETQYF | TGCAGTGCTATTTGGCGGCAAAAAGAGACCCAGTACTTC
14 | TRBJ1-5 | - | - | TRBV6-5 | CASSYISHNQPQHF | TGTGCCAGCAGTTACATCTCCCACAATCAGCCCCAGCATTTT
15 | TRBJ2-3 | - | - | TRBV5-1 | CASSYQGLGTDTQYF | TGCGCCAGCAGCTACCAGGGACTGGGCACAGATACGCAGTATTTT
16 | TRBJ2-7 | - | - | TRBV20-1 | CCARDLTGARGGEQYF | TGCTGTGCTAGAGATCTTACCGGGGCCAGGGGCGGCGAGCAGTACTTC
16 | TRBJ2-2 | - | - | TRBV4-3 | CASSPEGLGITGELFF | TGCGCCAGCAGCCCAGAGGGGCTGGGAATCACCGGGGAGCTGTTTTTT
17 | TRBJ2-1 | - | - | TRBV6-2/TRBV6-3 | CASSRPSGHALFNEQFF | TGTGCCAGCAGTCGTCCGAGCGGACACGCGCTCTTCAATGAGCAGTTCTTC
13 | TRBJ2-4 | - | few | TRBV25-1 | CASSATSLGIQYF | TGTGCCAGCAGTGCCACCTCCTTGGGCATTCAGTACTTC
13 | TRBJ2-1 | - | few | TRBV9 | CASSVEIVAEQFF | TGTGCCAGCAGCGTTGAGATAGTGGCTGAGCAGTTCTTC
13 | TRBJ2-3 | - | few | TRBV7-2 | CASSPKGADTQYF | TGTGCCAGCAGTCCCAAAGGGGCAGATACGCAGTATTTT
12 | TRBJ2-7 | TRBD2 | - | TRBV20-1 | CSSASGRYEQYF | TGCAGTTCCGCTAGCGGGAGATACGAGCAGTACTTC
16 | TRBJ1-1 | TRBD1 | - | TRBV9 | CASSVGTGAMNTEAFF | TGTGCCAGCAGCGTAGGGACAGGGGCAATGAACACTGAAGCTTTCTTT
16 | TRBJ2-5 | TRBD2 | many | TRBV29-1 | CSPSGTSGTEGETQYF | TGCAGCCCTTCCGGGACTAGCGGGACTGAGGGAGAGACCCAGTACTTC
12 | TRBJ1-5 | - | - | TRBV29-1 | CSVVRTDNRQHF | TGCAGCGTCGTGAGGACCGACAATCGCCAGCATTTT
13 | TRBJ2-7 | - | - | TRBV20-1 | CSARVWRVYEQYF | TGCAGTGCTAGAGTATGGCGAGTTTACGAGCAGTACTTC
14 | TRBJ1-2 | - | - | TRBV3-1 | CASSQEGLVGGYTF | TGTGCCAGCAGCCAGGAAGGTTTGGTCGGTGGCTACACCTTC
15 | TRBJ2-3 | - | - | TRBV6-1 | CASSEGPLSTDTQYF | TGTGCCAGCAGTGAGGGTCCCCTCAGCACAGATACGCAGTATTTT
14 | TRBJ1-6 | - | - | TRBV12-3/TRBV12-4 | CASSFGQANSPLHF | TGTGCCAGCAGTTTCGGGCAAGCTAATTCACCCCTCCACTTT
15 | TRBJ1-5 | - | - | TRBV12-3/TRBV12-4 | CASSFEGSGNQPQHF | TGTGCCAGCAGTTTTGAGGGCTCGGGCAATCAGCCCCAGCATTTT
18 | TRBJ1-5 | TRBD1 | - | TRBV20-1 | CSAPTSYRDSYSNQPQHF | TGCAGTGCCCCCACCTCCTACCGGGACAGCTATAGCAATCAGCCCCAGCATTTT
13 | TRBJ2-7 | - | - | TRBV20-1 | CSARDRSYYEQYF | TGCAGTGCTAGAGATAGGTCATACTACGAGCAGTACTTC
13 | TRBJ2-7 | - | - | TRBV11-2 | CASSIYRDYEQYF | TGTGCCAGCAGCATCTACCGGGACTACGAGCAGTACTTC
14 | TRBJ2-7 | TRBD1 | - | TRBV12-3/TRBV12-4 | CASHYRGLIYEQYF | TGTGCCAGCCACTACAGGGGGCTAATCTACGAGCAGTACTTC
13 | TRBJ2-2 | - | many | TRBV6-4 | CASSGTGTGELFF | TGTGCCAGCAGTGGCACAGGCACCGGGGAGCTGTTTTTT
15 | TRBJ1-1 | - | few | TRBV20-1 | CSARPPISGNTEAFF | TGCAGTGCTAGACCCCCCATATCGGGGAACACTGAAGCTTTCTTT
13 | TRBJ2-7 | - | few | TRBV29-1 | CSAGTQKPYEQYF | TGCAGCGCCGGGACGCAGAAACCATACGAGCAGTACTTC
20 | TRBJ2-7 | TRBD2 | few | TRBV4-3 | CASSQDQAGTSGLFSYEQYF | TGCGCCAGCAGCCAAGATCAAGCCGGGACTAGCGGGCTTTTCTCCTACGAGCAGTACTTC
14 | TRBJ2-7 | TRBD2 | - | TRBV7-2 | CASSVKGLGAEQYF | TGTGCCAGCAGCGTTAAGGGACTAGGTGCTGAGCAGTACTTC
17 | TRBJ2-7 | - | - | TRBV7-2 | CASSVGDFSTFPYEQYF | TGTGCCAGCAGCGTGGGGGATTTCTCCACCTTTCCCTACGAGCAGTACTTC
12 | TRBJ1-2 | - | - | TRBV20-1 | CSARAQGADYTF | TGCAGTGCTAGAGCCCAGGGAGCGGACTACACCTTC
15 | TRBJ2-1 | - | - | TRBV11-2 | CASSLVGLSYNEQFF | TGTGCCAGCAGCTTAGTAGGTTTGTCCTACAATGAGCAGTTCTTC
14 | TRBJ2-7 | - | - | TRBV18 | CASSLSRNSYEQYF | TGTGCCAGCTCCCTTAGCCGTAACTCCTACGAGCAGTACTTC
11 | TRBJ2-1 | - | - | TRBV12-3/TRBV12-4 | CASTGKGEQFF | TGTGCCAGCACGGGTAAAGGTGAGCAGTTCTTC
15 | TRBJ2-2 | - | - | TRBV28 | CASSLYPGLAEELFF | TGTGCCAGCAGTCTTTACCCCGGGCTGGCGGAGGAGCTGTTTTTT
16 | TRBJ2-1 | - | few | TRBV27 | CASSLAGPTTYNEQFF | TGTGCCAGCAGTTTAGCTGGACCAACAACCTACAATGAGCAGTTCTTC
12 | TRBJ2-2 | - | many | TRBV28 | CASSLPGGELFF | TGTGCCAGCAGTTTACCGGGCGGGGAGCTGTTTTTT
12 | TRBJ2-2 | - | many | TRBV18 | CASSPDTGELFF | TGTGCCAGCAGCCCCGACACCGGGGAGCTGTTTTTT
13 | TRBJ2-3 | TRBD1 | - | TRBV29-1 | CSAGGEWGDTQYF | TGCAGCGCAGGGGGCGAATGGGGAGATACGCAGTATTTT
12 | TRBJ2-5 | - | - | TRBV29-1 | CSVRTDGETQYF | TGCAGCGTAAGGACAGACGGAGAGACCCAGTACTTC
15 | TRBJ2-3 | TRBD2 | few | TRBV14 | CASSRTSGSQDTQYF | TGTGCCAGCAGTCGGACTAGCGGGAGTCAAGATACGCAGTATTTT